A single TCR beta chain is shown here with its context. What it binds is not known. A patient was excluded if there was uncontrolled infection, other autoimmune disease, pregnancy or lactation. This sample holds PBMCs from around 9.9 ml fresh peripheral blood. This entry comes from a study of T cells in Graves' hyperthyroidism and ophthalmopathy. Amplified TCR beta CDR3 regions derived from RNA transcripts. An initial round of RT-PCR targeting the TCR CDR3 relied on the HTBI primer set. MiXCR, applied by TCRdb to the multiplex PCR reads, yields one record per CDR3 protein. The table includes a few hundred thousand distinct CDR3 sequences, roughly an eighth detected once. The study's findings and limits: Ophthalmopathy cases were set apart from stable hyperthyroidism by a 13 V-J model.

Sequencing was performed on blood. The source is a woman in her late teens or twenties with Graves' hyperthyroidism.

The CDR3 nucleotides read TGTGCCAGCAGTTCTCTAGCGGGATCGAGGTCCGATGAGCAGTTCTTC. Its protein product is CASSSLAGSRSDEQFF. The V call is TRBV2, the J call TRBJ2-1; 9 positions agree with TRBD2. CDR3 length: 16 residues. CDR1 is SNHLY and CDR2 is FYNNEI in the germline V gene. V lost 5 bases to trimming and J lost 8 bases; unmatched junction nucleotides: 13. Complete variable domain (other parts from reference TRBV2 and TRBJ2-1): EPEVTQTPSHQVTQMGQEVILRCVPISNHLYFYWYRQILGQKVEFLVSFYNNEISEKSEIFDDQFSVERPDGSNFTLKIRSTKLEDSAMYFCASSSLAGSRSDEQFFGPGTRLTVL.